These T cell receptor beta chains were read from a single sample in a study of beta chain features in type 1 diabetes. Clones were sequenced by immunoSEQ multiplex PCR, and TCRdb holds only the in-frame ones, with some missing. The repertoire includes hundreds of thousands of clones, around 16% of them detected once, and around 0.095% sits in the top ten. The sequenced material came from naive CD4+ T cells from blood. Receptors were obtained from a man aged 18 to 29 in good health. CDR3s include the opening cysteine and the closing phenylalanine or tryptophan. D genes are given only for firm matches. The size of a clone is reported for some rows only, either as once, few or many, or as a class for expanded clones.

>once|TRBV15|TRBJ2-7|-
TGTGCCACCAGCAGAGATGCCGGGAACCACTACGAGCAGTACTTC
CATSRDAGNHYEQYF
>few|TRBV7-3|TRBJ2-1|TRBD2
TGTGCCAGCAGCCCCAGAATAGCGGGGTCCTACAATGAGCAGTTCTTC
CASSPRIAGSYNEQFF
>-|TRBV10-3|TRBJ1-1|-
TGTGCCATCGGGCGGGGGAACACTGAAGCTTTCTTT
CAIGRGNTEAFF
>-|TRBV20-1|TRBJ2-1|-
TGCAGTGCTAGTGGCGGCAATGAGCAGTTCTTC
CSASGGNEQFF
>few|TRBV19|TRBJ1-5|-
TGTGCCAGTAGTATGGCACGGGCCCAGCATTTT
CASSMARAQHF
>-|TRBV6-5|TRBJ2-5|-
TGTGCCAGTACTATAAGCCGGGACCGGGAGACCCAGTACTTC
CASTISRDRETQYF
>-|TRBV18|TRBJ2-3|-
TGTGCCAGCTCACAGACGTGGGATACGCAGTATTTT
CASSQTWDTQYF
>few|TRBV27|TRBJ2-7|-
TGTGCCAGCAGTCTTAGCGGTTTTGTCTCCTACGAGCAGTACTTC
CASSLSGFVSYEQYF
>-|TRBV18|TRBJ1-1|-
TGTGCCAGCTCACCACTTGGAGCCTTTGGATCGAACACTGAAGCTTTCTTT
CASSPLGAFGSNTEAFF
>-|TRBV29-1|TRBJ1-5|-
TGCAGCGTTGCACAGGGTAGCGTCAATCAGCCCCAGCATTTT
CSVAQGSVNQPQHF
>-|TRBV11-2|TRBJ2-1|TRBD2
TGTGCCAGCAGCTTAGCGGGAGGGTTGCCCTACAATGAGCAGTTCTTC
CASSLAGGLPYNEQFF
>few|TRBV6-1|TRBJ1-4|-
TGTGCCAGCAGTCATAGGGATGAAAAACTGTTTTTT
CASSHRDEKLFF
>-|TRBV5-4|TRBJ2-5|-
TGTGCCAGCAGCTCCCCCCGGAAAGGGCCGGGAGAGACCCAGTACTTC
CASSSPRKGPGETQYF
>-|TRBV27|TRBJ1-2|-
TGTGCCAGCAGTCCCAGGACAGAGAACTATGGCTACACCTTC
CASSPRTENYGYTF
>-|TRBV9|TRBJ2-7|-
TGTGCCAGCAGTCAGACGGGTGAGCAGTACTTC
CASSQTGEQYF
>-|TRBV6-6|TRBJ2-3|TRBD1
TGTGCCAGCAGTGCGACAGGGCCAGATACGCAGTATTTT
CASSATGPDTQYF
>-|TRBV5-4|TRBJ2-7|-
TGTGCCAGCAGCTCAGTAAACTACGAGCAGTACTTC
CASSSVNYEQYF
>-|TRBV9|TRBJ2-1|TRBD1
TGTGCCAGCACACCAGGACAGGGGGCGAATGAGCAGTTCTTC
CASTPGQGANEQFF
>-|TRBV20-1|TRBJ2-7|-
TGCAGTGCTAGAGGACGCGAGCAGTACTTC
CSARGREQYF
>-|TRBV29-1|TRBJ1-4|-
TGCAGCGTTTGGTTGCTAGAGAATGAAAAACTGTTTTTT
CSVWLLENEKLFF
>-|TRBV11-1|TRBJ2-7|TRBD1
TGTGCCAGCAGCCAAACCCTACAGGGGGGCGCCTACGAGCAGTACTTC
CASSQTLQGGAYEQYF
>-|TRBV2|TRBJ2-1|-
TGTGCCAGCAGTGAGGTAGATGAGGGGCAGTTCTTC
CASSEVDEGQFF
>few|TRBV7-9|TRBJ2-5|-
TGTGCCAGCAGCTTAGTCACTAGGAGGGAGACCCAGTACTTC
CASSLVTRRETQYF
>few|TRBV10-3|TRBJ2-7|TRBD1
TGTGCCATCAGAACGGACAGGGGAGCCTACGAGCAGTACTTC
CAIRTDRGAYEQYF
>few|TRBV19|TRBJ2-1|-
TGTGCCAGTTTAGCCCCAGGGGCCGGTTACAATGAGCAGTTCTTC
CASLAPGAGYNEQFF
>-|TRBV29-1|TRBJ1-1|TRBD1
TGCAGCGCGAGCTCCGGGACAGGGATTGCTTTCTTT
CSASSGTGIAFF
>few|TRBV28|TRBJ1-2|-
TGTGCCAGCAGTCCCCTCTCGCGGGATGGCTACACCTTC
CASSPLSRDGYTF
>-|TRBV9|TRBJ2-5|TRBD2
TGTGCCAGCAGCGTAAACCCTAGCGGGGTACAAGAGACCCAGTACTTC
CASSVNPSGVQETQYF
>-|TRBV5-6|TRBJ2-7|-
TGTGCCAGCAGCTTGCCCCAGGTCTACGAGCAGTACTTC
CASSLPQVYEQYF
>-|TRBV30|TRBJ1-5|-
TGTGCCTGGAGTGTACAGACAGCCAATCAGCCCCAGCATTTT
CAWSVQTANQPQHF
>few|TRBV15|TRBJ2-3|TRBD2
TGTGCCACCAGCAGAGACCGGGAGGAGACGCAGTATTTT
CATSRDREETQYF
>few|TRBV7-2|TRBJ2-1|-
TGTGCCAGCAACATAAAGGGGGGGCTCAATGAGCAGTTCTTC
CASNIKGGLNEQFF
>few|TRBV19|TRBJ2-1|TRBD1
TGTGCCAGTAGTACAACCGGACAGGTTAGGGGACATGAGCAGTTCTTC
CASSTTGQVRGHEQFF
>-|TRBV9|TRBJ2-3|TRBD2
TGTGCCAGCAGCGTAGGACTAGCGGAAGATACGCAGTATTTT
CASSVGLAEDTQYF
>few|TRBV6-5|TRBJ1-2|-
TGTGCCAGCAGTTACTCGGCGGGCTATGGCTACACCTTC
CASSYSAGYGYTF
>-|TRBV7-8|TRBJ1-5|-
TGTGCCTTGGGGTATAGCAATCAGCCCCAGCATTTT
CALGYSNQPQHF
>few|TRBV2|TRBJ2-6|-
TGTGCCAGCAGCGGGACCTTCTCTGGGGCCAACGTCCTGACTTTC
CASSGTFSGANVLTF
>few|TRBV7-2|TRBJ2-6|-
TGTGCCAGCAGCTTAGATGCCCCTGGGGCCAACGTCCTGACTTTC
CASSLDAPGANVLTF
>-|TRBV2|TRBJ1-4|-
TGTGCCAGCAGTGAAACAGGGCTGGGAGAAGAAAAACTGTTTTTT
CASSETGLGEEKLFF
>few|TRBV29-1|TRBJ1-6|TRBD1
TGCAGCGTTCGCGCAGGGGGCCAGGCACCCCTCCACTTT
CSVRAGGQAPLHF
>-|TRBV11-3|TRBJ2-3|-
TGTGCCAGCAGCTTAGCAGGGTTCCGCACAGATACGCAGTATTTT
CASSLAGFRTDTQYF
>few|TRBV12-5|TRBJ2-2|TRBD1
TGTGCTAGTGGCTGGGGACAGGTTAACACCGGGGAGCTGTTTTTT
CASGWGQVNTGELFF
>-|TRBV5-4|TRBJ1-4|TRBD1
TGTGCCAGCAGCTTGGGACAGGGAAAACTGTTTTTT
CASSLGQGKLFF
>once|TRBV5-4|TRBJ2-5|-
TGTGCCAGCAGCTTGAAGGACGGTCAAGAGACCCAGTACTTC
CASSLKDGQETQYF